These T cell receptor beta chains were read from a single sample in a study of vaccination and CD4 T cells after COVID-19. Using its own MiXCR run on the PCR reads, TCRdb lists one record per CDR3 protein. The top ten hold approximately 9% of the sample, which has 9,500 to 15,000 distinct CDR3 sequences, around 55% seen once. Antigens of these TCRs are unknown. What was sequenced was CD4+ T cells from blood, cultured in vitro. The receptors here all came from a human donor who had recovered from COVID-19. Each CDR3 is given with its conserved first and last residue. D genes are given only for firm matches. Size values are once, few and many counts, or a class for expanded clones, and some rows have none.

V	size	J	D	CDR3	DNA
TRBV27	once	TRBJ1-5	.	CASRGNSNQPQHF	TGTGCCAGCAGGGGTAATAGCAATCAGCCCCAGCATTTT
TRBV12-3/TRBV12-4	.	TRBJ1-5	.	CASSFLGARGNQPQHF	TGTGCCAGCAGTTTCCTGGGGGCGAGGGGCAATCAGCCCCAGCATTTT
TRBV28	.	TRBJ1-5	.	CASTEGGAGSNQPQHF	TGTGCCAGCACCGAGGGGGGGGCTGGGAGCAATCAGCCCCAGCATTTT
TRBV19	.	TRBJ1-5	.	CASRGPYSNQPQHF	TGTGCCAGTAGGGGCCCTTATAGCAATCAGCCCCAGCATTTT
TRBV2	.	TRBJ2-5	.	CASSEARQTQYF	TGTGCCAGCAGTGAAGCACGGCAAACCCAGTACTTC
TRBV7-3	.	TRBJ1-2	.	CASSLIAGPGGYTF	TGTGCCAGCAGCTTAATAGCAGGGCCGGGCGGCTACACCTTC
TRBV27	.	TRBJ2-2	.	CASRRTGTYTGELFF	TGTGCCAGCAGACGTACAGGGACATACACCGGGGAGCTGTTTTTT
TRBV11-2	.	TRBJ2-2	.	CASSLEDTPLFF	TGTGCCAGCAGCTTAGAGGACACGCCGCTGTTTTTT
TRBV11-3	.	TRBJ2-1	TRBD2	CASSLYGGVVGLAEHDEQFF	TGTGCCAGCAGCTTATACGGGGGGGTTGTGGGACTAGCGGAGCACGATGAGCAGTTCTTC
TRBV19	.	TRBJ1-4	.	CASSRVRGEKLFF	TGTGCCAGTAGTAGAGTCAGGGGTGAAAAACTGTTTTTT
TRBV23-1	.	TRBJ2-2	TRBD1	CASSQWTGLDGELFF	TGCGCCAGCAGTCAGTGGACAGGGTTGGACGGGGAGCTGTTTTTT
TRBV2	.	TRBJ1-4	.	CASSDPGRVEKLFF	TGTGCCAGCAGTGATCCGGGGAGGGTTGAAAAACTGTTTTTT
TRBV24-1	.	TRBJ1-1	TRBD1	CATSRTGSNTEAFF	TGTGCCACCAGTAGGACAGGGTCGAACACTGAAGCTTTCTTT
TRBV20-1	.	TRBJ1-2	.	CSARDWNYGYTF	TGCAGTGCTAGAGATTGGAACTATGGCTACACCTTC
TRBV10-2	once	TRBJ2-3	.	CASSRRGARTDTQYF	TGCGCCAGCAGCCGTCGGGGGGCTCGCACAGATACGCAGTATTTT
TRBV7-2	.	TRBJ2-3	TRBD1	CASTTGGTGRLGQYF	TGTGCCAGCACCACAGGGGGGACAGGACGGTTGGGGCAGTATTTT
TRBV6-1	few	TRBJ2-2	TRBD1	CASTQTGRTGELFF	TGTGCCAGCACCCAGACAGGGCGGACCGGGGAGCTGTTTTTT
TRBV2	.	TRBJ2-7	.	CASRDELVSEQYF	TGTGCCAGCAGAGATGAACTAGTGAGTGAGCAGTACTTC
TRBV5-1	.	TRBJ2-3	TRBD2	CASKGLAGQPDTQYF	TGCGCCAGCAAAGGACTAGCGGGGCAACCCGATACGCAGTATTTT
TRBV27	large	TRBJ2-7	.	CASSLGSRPRGSYEQYF	TGTGCCAGCAGTTTAGGATCACGGCCCAGAGGGTCCTACGAGCAGTACTTC
TRBV7-9	.	TRBJ2-3	TRBD2	CASSFGTSTDTQYF	TGTGCCAGCAGCTTCGGGACTAGTACAGATACGCAGTATTTT
TRBV20-1	.	TRBJ2-4	TRBD2	CSARGVAGIAKNIQYF	TGCAGTGCTAGGGGGGTAGCGGGGATAGCCAAAAACATTCAGTACTTC
TRBV6-1	.	TRBJ2-7	TRBD1	CVSRQGASYEQYF	TGTGTCAGTCGACAGGGGGCTTCCTACGAGCAGTACTTC
TRBV30	once	TRBJ2-1	.	CAWSISGGSSYNEQFF	TGTGCCTGGAGTATTTCGGGTGGGAGCTCCTACAATGAGCAGTTCTTC
TRBV19	.	TRBJ2-3	TRBD2	CASSPYSGSWTDTQYF	TGTGCCAGTAGTCCCTATAGCGGGAGCTGGACAGATACGCAGTATTTT
TRBV2	.	TRBJ1-2	.	CASSGTLYGYTF	TGTGCCAGCAGTGGGACCCTCTATGGCTACACCTTC
TRBV12-3/TRBV12-4	.	TRBJ2-4	.	CASSLRTVLAKNIQYF	TGTGCCAGCAGTTTGAGGACGGTTCTAGCCAAAAACATTCAGTACTTC
TRBV2	.	TRBJ2-2	.	CASRESTGELFF	TGTGCCAGCCGCGAGAGCACCGGGGAGCTGTTTTTT
TRBV20-1	few	TRBJ2-7	.	CSARDSGSGRSSYEQYF	TGCAGTGCTAGAGATTCAGGGTCCGGGAGAAGCTCCTACGAGCAGTACTTC
TRBV7-8	.	TRBJ1-1	TRBD1	CASSLVGQGIMNTEAFF	TGTGCCAGCAGCTTAGTCGGACAGGGGATCATGAACACTGAAGCTTTCTTT
TRBV20-1	few	TRBJ2-6	.	CSAREGGSGANVLTF	TGCAGTGCTAGAGAAGGGGGATCTGGGGCCAACGTCCTGACTTTC